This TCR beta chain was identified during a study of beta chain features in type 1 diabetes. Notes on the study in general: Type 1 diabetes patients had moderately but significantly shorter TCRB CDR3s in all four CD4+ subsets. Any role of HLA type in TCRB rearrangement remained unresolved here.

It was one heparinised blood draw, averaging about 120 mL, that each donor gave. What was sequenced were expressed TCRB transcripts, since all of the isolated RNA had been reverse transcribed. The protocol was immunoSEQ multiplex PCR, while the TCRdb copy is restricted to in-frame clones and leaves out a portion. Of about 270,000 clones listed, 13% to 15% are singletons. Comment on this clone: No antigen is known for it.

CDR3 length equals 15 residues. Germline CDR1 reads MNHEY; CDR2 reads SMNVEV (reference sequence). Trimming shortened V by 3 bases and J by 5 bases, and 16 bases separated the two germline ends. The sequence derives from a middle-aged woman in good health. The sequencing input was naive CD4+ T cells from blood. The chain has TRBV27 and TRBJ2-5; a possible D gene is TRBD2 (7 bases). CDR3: CASSFEGGGLETQYF. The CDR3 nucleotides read TGTGCCAGCAGTTTCGAAGGGGGGGGCCTTGAGACCCAGTACTTC.